This entry lists 25 T cell receptor beta chains sequenced from one sample in a study of cytomegalovirus exposure and HLA in healthy donors. The PCR employed 60 Vbeta primers together with 13 Jbeta primers. Here immunoSEQ multiplex PCR was the method, and the copy in TCRdb shows in-frame clones only, minus some. The repertoire holds 95,000 to 150,000 clones, around three quarters seen once, with roughly 3.1% in the top ten. Material for sequencing was PBMCs. Receptors originate from a woman in her twenties or thirties in good health and CMV-seropositive.

This clone was detected a few times. The rearrangement uses TRBV4-3 and TRBJ1-2; perhaps TRBD1 as D (5 bases). The length of the CDR3 is 15 residues. Germline V gives CDR1 LGHNA, CDR2 YSLEER. V was cut by 0 bases and J by 3 bases, with 11 bases left in between. The DNA for the CDR3 is TGCGCCAGCAGCCAAGAGCGGACACCCTACTATGGCTACACCTTC. Translating it yields CASSQERTPYYGYTF.

J is TRBJ1-2 and V is TRBV5-4, with TRBD1 matching over 9 bases. Per the germline V gene, CDR1 is SGHNT and CDR2 is YYREEE (reference sequence). The CDR3 is 15 amino acids. V lost 4 bases to trimming and J lost 6 bases; unmatched junction nucleotides: 10. In DNA form, the CDR3 reads TGTGCCAGCAGCATCGACAGGGGGGTGGGTGATGGCTACACCTTC. This gives the protein CASSIDRGVGDGYTF.

There are a few counts of this clone. V is TRBV2 and J is TRBJ1-5, with D hard to call. The V end lost 6 bases, the J end lost 1 base, and 7 bases lay between the germline ends. CDR3 length equals 13 residues. Germline CDR1 reads SNHLY; CDR2 reads FYNNEI. This CDR3 reads CASRGTSNQPQHF. Written as DNA, the CDR3 is TGTGCCAGCAGGGGCACGAGCAATCAGCCCCAGCATTTT.

This clone has a single count. This rearrangement joins TRBV13 to TRBJ2-5; 8 bases align to TRBD1. TRBJ2-7 explains the end of the DNA better; the J call may be wrong. Germline loops: CDR1 PRHDT, CDR2 FYEKMQ (reference sequence). The CDR3 is 15 amino acids. CDR3 nucleotide sequence: TGTGCCAGCAGCTCCTCCGGGACAGGCTCCTACGAGCAGTACTTC. Its protein is CASSSSGTGSYEQYF.

The chain combines TRBV7-9 with TRBJ2-7; D possibly corresponds to TRBD2 (5 bases). Germline CDR1 and CDR2: SEHNR and FQNEAQ (reference sequence). Trimming pared 1 base from V and 3 bases from J, leaving 10 bases between. This CDR3 is 14 amino acids long. The CDR3 is CASSLVEGYYEQYF. The CDR3 bases are TGTGCCAGCAGCTTAGTTGAGGGCTACTACGAGCAGTACTTC.

The chain combines TRBV2 with TRBJ1-6, with D maybe TRBD1 (5 bases). Germline-derived CDR1 and CDR2 are SNHLY and FYNNEI. V shed 5 bases and J shed 7 bases, with 9 bases lying between them. The CDR3 covers 13 residues. CDR3 coding DNA: TGTGCCAGCAGTCAGGGTGGCAATTCACCCCTCCACTTT. This codes for CASSQGGNSPLHF.

This chain joins TRBV9 and TRBJ2-7; 7 bases match TRBD2. CDR3 length equals 15 residues. Germline assignment: CDR1 SGDLS and CDR2 YYNGEE. J lost 2 bases, V lost 1 base, and 6 bases had no gene match. The CDR3 is CASSVSGGGTYEQYF. In DNA form, the CDR3 reads TGTGCCAGCAGCGTATCCGGCGGGGGTACCTACGAGCAGTACTTC.

CDR3 protein: CASSEGQGRKYGYTF. CDR3 DNA: TGTGCCAGCAGTGAAGGACAGGGAAGGAAATATGGCTACACCTTC. V gene TRBV28 combines with J gene TRBJ1-2, with 8 positions matching TRBD1. The V gene's germline CDR1 is MDHEN and CDR2 SYDVKM. The CDR3 loop spans 15 amino acids. V gave up 5 bases and J gave up 5 bases; unmatched junction bases: 10.

This clone was observed a single time. The V and J genes are TRBV7-8 and TRBJ2-7; no reliable D call. This CDR3 region has 12 residues. V was shortened by 2 bases and J by 3 bases, with 5 bases between the two germline ends. The germline gives CDR1 SGHVS, CDR2 FQNEAQ. CDR3 nucleotide sequence: TGTGCCAGCAGCTTACCGAGCTACGAGCAGTACTTC. Translated: CASSLPSYEQYF.

On this clone itself: Other DNA sequences in this sample translate to the same CDR3. The chain combines TRBV6-1 with TRBJ2-1; no clear D. Per germline, CDR1 MNHNS and CDR2 SASEGT. The CDR3 consists of 10 residues. V lost 5 bases to trimming and J lost 8 bases, with 4 bases between them. The CDR3 sequence is CASSRDEQFF. CDR3 in DNA: TGTGCCAGCAGTCGGGATGAGCAGTTCTTC.

The V call is TRBV7-6, the J call TRBJ2-7; TRBD1 agrees at 7 bases. Germline loops: CDR1 SGHVS, CDR2 FNYEAQ. There are 16 residues in the CDR3. Losses at the gene ends were 5 bases for V and 6 bases for J; bases not matched to a gene: 16. CDR3 in DNA: TGTGCCAGCAGCATGACGGTGGACAGGAGTTTCGGCGAGCAGTACTTC. Amino acids: CASSMTVDRSFGEQYF.

V and J are TRBV2 and TRBJ1-2, with TRBD1 identical over 7 bases. Per germline, CDR1 SNHLY and CDR2 FYNNEI. There are 13 residues in the CDR3. The V gene end was trimmed by 6 bases and the J gene end by 5 bases; junction bases not matched to a gene: 6. As DNA, the CDR3 is TGTGCCAGCAGCGAGACAGGGATATATGGCTACACCTTC. Translating gives CASSETGIYGYTF.

V usage is TRBV5-1 and J usage is TRBJ1-5; D call uncertain. The V gene's germline CDR1 is SGHRS and CDR2 YFSETQ. The CDR3 sequence is 15 residues long. Trimming pared 5 bases from V and 0 bases from J, leaving 12 bases between. CDR3 bases: TGCGCCAGCAGAGCAGGACTAGATAGCAATCAGCCCCAGCATTTT. As protein: CASRAGLDSNQPQHF.

The CDR3 DNA sequence: TGCGCCAGCAGCTTTGGGGGCCGGGAGACCCAGTACTTC. Protein: CASSFGGRETQYF. The rearrangement uses TRBV5-1 and TRBJ2-5; possible D gene TRBD1, 6 bases. Germline V gene lookup returns CDR1 SGHRS and CDR2 YFSETQ. Trimming cost V 2 bases and J 5 bases, with 10 bases left between them. The CDR3 is 13 amino acids. The variable domain in full, with the rest retrieved from reference TRBV5-1 and TRBJ2-5, is KAGVTQTPRYLIKTRGQQVTLSCSPISGHRSVSWYQQTPGQGLQFLFEYFSETQRNKGNFPGRFSGRQFSNSRSEMNVSTLELGDSALYLCASSFGGRETQYFGPGTRLLVL.

The gene calls are TRBV6-5 and TRBJ1-5; D is ambiguous. The CDR3 is made up of 13 amino acids. Trimming shortened V by 0 bases and J by 5 bases, and 5 bases separated the two germline ends. Germline assignment: CDR1 MNHEY and CDR2 SVGAGI. The chain's CDR3 is CASSYSGDQPQHF. CDR3 nucleotides: TGTGCCAGCAGTTACTCGGGAGATCAGCCCCAGCATTTT.

The chain employs TRBV2 and TRBJ2-2; D may be TRBD2 (6 bases). Germline V gene sequence: CDR1 SNHLY, CDR2 FYNNEI. CDR3 length: 13 residues. V lost 11 bases, J lost 5 bases, and 15 bases lay in between. The CDR3 loop reads CARRLVWTGELFF. In DNA, the CDR3 is TGTGCCCGTCGACTAGTATGGACCGGGGAGCTGTTTTTT. The full variable domain, in which reference TRBV2 and TRBJ2-2 provide the parts outside the CDR3, is EPEVTQTPSHQVTQMGQEVILRCVPISNHLYFYWYRQILGQKVEFLVSFYNNEISEKSEIFDDQFSVERPDGSNFTLKIRSTKLEDSAMYFCARRLVWTGELFFGEGSRLTVL.

CDR3 region: CASSQDPPGGLTNEQFF. CDR3 bases: TGTGCCAGCAGCCAAGATCCCCCGGGGGGGCTTACGAATGAGCAGTTCTTC. J is TRBJ2-1 and V is TRBV4-2; TRBD2 matches 8 bases. There are 17 residues in the CDR3. CDR1 and CDR2 (germline): LGHNA, YNFKEQ. The V gene end was trimmed by 0 bases and the J gene end by 7 bases; junction bases not matched to a gene: 11.

The rearrangement joins TRBV29-1 to TRBJ2-1; TRBD1 matches at 9 bases. The CDR3 length is 15 residues. The ends lost 7 bases at V and 4 bases at J; junction bases unmatched: 11. Germline CDR1 reads SQVTM; CDR2 reads ANQGSEA. CDR3 sequence: CSEQPTGTGYNEQFF. CDR3 in DNA: TGCAGCGAACAACCAACCGGGACAGGGTACAATGAGCAGTTCTTC.

V is TRBV5-1 and J is TRBJ1-2; 11 positions agree with TRBD1. V shed 3 bases, J shed 8 bases, and the junction held 9 bases outside the gene matches. The CDR3 loop spans 15 amino acids. Germline V gene data show CDR1 as SGHRS and CDR2 as YFSETQ. The CDR3 is CASSSGQGAIGGYTF. The CDR3 region has the DNA TGCGCCAGCAGCTCCGGACAGGGGGCCATTGGAGGCTACACCTTC.

The rearrangement joins TRBV5-4 to TRBJ2-1, with TRBD1 matching 8 bases. Germline V gene lookup returns CDR1 SGHNT and CDR2 YYREEE (reference sequence). V gave up 4 bases and J gave up 3 bases; unmatched junction bases: 6. The CDR3 has 15 amino acids. The CDR3 coding sequence is TGTGCCAGCAGCCGCGGCGGACAGGGCTACAATGAGCAGTTCTTC. It is translated as CASSRGGQGYNEQFF.

V and J are TRBV11-2 and TRBJ2-3; 12 bases map to TRBD2. Unmatched junction bases numbered 4, after V lost 2 bases and J lost 4 bases. Germline V gene sequence: CDR1 SGHAT, CDR2 FQNNGV. The CDR3 has 16 amino acids. This CDR3 is CASSLSLAGGADTQYF. CDR3 DNA: TGTGCCAGCAGCTTATCCCTAGCGGGGGGGGCAGATACGCAGTATTTT.

The rearrangement uses TRBV4-2 and TRBJ2-5; D unclear. The J call may not be correct, given that the DNA end is closer to TRBJ2-7. Germline V gene lookup returns CDR1 LGHNA and CDR2 YNFKEQ. CDR3 length: 13 residues. The CDR3 is CASAHDSSYEQYF. The CDR3 DNA reads as TGTGCCAGCGCCCATGACTCCTCCTACGAGCAGTACTTC.

The chain combines TRBV4-1 with TRBJ1-5, with 9 bases that match TRBD1. V was pared by 4 bases and J by 1 base, with 14 bases of the junction left unmatched. CDR3 length: 19 residues. The V gene's germline CDR1 is MGHRA and CDR2 YSYEKL. The CDR3: CASSLTEPGTGLSNQPQHF. CDR3 in DNA: TGCGCCAGCAGCCTGACTGAACCCGGGACAGGGTTGAGCAATCAGCCCCAGCATTTT.

The chain employs TRBV2 and TRBJ2-6; D gene ambiguous. Germline-derived CDR1 and CDR2 are SNHLY and FYNNEI. V lost 6 bases to trimming and J lost 0 bases, with 9 bases between them. This CDR3 is 15 amino acids long. CDR3 in DNA: TGTGCCAGCAGCGTCACTAACTCTGGGGCCAACGTCCTGACTTTC. Protein product: CASSVTNSGANVLTF.

The rearrangement links TRBV12-5 to TRBJ2-7, with 7 bases that match TRBD2. V lost 6 bases and J lost 3; bases outside the gene matches: 8. Germline V gene data show CDR1 as LGHNT and CDR2 as FRNRAP. The CDR3 is 14 residues long. The CDR3 sequence: CASGPRGRDYEQYF. Written as DNA, the CDR3 is TGTGCTAGTGGACCGCGGGGGAGGGACTACGAGCAGTACTTC.